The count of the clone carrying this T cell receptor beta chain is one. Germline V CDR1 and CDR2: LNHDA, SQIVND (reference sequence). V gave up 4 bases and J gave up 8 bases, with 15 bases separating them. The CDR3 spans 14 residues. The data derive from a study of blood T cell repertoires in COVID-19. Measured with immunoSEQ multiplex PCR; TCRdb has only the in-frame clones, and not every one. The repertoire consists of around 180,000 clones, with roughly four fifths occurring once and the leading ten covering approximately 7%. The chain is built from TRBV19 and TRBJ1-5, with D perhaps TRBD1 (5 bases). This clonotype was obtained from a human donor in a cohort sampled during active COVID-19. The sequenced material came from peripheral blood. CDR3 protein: CASSTEVEGKPQHF. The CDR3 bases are TGTGCCAGTAGTACAGAGGTGGAGGGGAAGCCCCAGCATTTT.